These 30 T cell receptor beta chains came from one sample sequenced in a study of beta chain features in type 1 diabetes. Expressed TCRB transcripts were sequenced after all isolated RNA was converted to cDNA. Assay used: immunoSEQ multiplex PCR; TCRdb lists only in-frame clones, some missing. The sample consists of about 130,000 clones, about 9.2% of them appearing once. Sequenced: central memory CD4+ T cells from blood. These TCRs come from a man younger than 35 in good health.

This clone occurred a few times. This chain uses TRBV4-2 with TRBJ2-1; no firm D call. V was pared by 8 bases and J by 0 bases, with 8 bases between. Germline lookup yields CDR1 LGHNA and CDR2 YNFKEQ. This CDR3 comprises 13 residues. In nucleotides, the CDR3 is TGTGCCAGCGATGATAGCTCCTACAATGAGCAGTTCTTC. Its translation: CASDDSSYNEQFF.

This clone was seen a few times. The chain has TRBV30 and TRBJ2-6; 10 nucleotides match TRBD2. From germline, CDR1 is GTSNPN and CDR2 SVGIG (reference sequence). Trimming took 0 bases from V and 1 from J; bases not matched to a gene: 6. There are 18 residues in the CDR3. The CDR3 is CAWSVSASGGSGANVLTF. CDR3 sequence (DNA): TGTGCCTGGAGTGTTTCTGCTAGCGGGGGTTCTGGGGCCAACGTCCTGACTTTC. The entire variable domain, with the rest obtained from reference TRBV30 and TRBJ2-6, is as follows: SQTIHQWPATLVQPVGSPLSLECTVEGTSNPNLYWYRQAAGRGLQLLFYSVGIGQISSEVPQNLSASRPQDRQFILSSKKLLLSDSGFYLCAWSVSASGGSGANVLTFGAGSRLTVL.

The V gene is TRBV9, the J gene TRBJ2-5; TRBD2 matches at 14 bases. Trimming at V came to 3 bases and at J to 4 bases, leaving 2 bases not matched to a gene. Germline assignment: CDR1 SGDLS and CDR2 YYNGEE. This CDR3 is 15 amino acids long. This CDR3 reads CASSGLAGGPETQYF. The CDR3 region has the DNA TGTGCCAGCAGCGGACTAGCGGGGGGGCCAGAGACCCAGTACTTC.

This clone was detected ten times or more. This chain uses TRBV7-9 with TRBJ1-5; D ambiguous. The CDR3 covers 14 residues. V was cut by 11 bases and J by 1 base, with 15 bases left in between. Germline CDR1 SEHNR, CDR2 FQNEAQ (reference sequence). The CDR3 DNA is TGTGCCGGGTCGCGGGCAGGCAGCAATCAGCCCCAGCATTTT. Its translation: CAGSRAGSNQPQHF. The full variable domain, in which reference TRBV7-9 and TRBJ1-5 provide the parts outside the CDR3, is DTGVSQNPRHKITKRGQNVTFRCDPISEHNRLYWYRQTLGQGPEFLTYFQNEAQLEKSRLLSDRFSAERPKGSFSTLEIQRTEQGDSAMYLCAGSRAGSNQPQHFGDGTRLSIL.

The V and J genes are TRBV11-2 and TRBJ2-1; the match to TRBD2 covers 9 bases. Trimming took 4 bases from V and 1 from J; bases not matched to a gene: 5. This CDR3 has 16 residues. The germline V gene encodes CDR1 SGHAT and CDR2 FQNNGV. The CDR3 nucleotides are TGTGCCAGCAGCTCCCTCCTAGCGGGGTCCTACAATGAGCAGTTCTTC. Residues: CASSSLLAGSYNEQFF.

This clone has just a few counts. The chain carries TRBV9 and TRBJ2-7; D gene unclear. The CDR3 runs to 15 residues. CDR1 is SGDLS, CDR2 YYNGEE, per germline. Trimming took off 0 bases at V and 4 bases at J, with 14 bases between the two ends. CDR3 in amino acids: CASSVAPSSGYEQYF. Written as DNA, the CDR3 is TGTGCCAGCAGCGTAGCCCCCTCGTCCGGGTACGAGCAGTACTTC.

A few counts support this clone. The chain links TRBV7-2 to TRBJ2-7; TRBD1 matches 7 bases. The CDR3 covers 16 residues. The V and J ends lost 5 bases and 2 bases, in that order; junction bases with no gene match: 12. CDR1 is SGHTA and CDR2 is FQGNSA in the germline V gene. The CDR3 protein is CASSPRRTGQAYEQYF. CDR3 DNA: TGTGCCAGCAGCCCTAGGAGGACAGGTCAAGCCTACGAGCAGTACTTC.

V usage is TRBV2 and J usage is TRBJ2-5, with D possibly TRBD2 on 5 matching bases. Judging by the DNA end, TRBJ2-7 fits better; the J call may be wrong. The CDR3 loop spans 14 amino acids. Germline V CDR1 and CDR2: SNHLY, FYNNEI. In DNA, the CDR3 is TGTGCCAGCAGCAAGGGTCGAGAGGGCTACGAGCAGTACTTC. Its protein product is CASSKGREGYEQYF.

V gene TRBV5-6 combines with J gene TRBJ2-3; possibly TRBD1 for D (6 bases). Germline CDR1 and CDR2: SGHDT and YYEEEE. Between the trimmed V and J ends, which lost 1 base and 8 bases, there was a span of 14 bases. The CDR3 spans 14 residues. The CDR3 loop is CASSLPTGWATQYF. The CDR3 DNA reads TGTGCCAGCAGCTTGCCTACAGGGTGGGCTACGCAGTATTTT.

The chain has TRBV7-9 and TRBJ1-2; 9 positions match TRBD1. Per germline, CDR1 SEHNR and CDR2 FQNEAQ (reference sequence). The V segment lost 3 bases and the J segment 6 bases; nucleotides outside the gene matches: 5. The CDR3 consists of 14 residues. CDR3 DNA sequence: TGTGCCAGCAGCTTGGGGACAGGGAAAGATGGCTACACCTTC. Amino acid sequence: CASSLGTGKDGYTF.

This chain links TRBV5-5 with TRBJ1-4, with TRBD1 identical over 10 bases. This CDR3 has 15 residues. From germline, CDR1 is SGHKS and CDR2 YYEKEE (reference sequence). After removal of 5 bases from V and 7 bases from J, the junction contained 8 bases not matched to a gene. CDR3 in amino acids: CASSPEWTGGEKLFF. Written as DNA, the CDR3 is TGTGCCAGCAGTCCAGAATGGACAGGGGGTGAAAAACTGTTTTTT.

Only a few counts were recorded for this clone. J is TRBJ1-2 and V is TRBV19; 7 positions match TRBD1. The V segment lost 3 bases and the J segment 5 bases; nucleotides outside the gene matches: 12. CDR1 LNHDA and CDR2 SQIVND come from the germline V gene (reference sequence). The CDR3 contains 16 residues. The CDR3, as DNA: TGTGCCAGTAGTATCCGGACAGGCTCCAAACTGTATGGCTACACCTTC. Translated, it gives CASSIRTGSKLYGYTF.

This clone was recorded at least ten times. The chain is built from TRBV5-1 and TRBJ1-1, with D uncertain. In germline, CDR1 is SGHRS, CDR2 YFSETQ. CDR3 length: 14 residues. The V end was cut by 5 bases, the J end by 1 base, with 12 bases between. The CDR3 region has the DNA TGCGCCAGCAGTTTTGTGTTCCAGAACACTGAAGCTTTCTTT. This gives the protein CASSFVFQNTEAFF.

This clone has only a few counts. The DNA for the CDR3 is TGCGCCAGCAGCCAAGAAGGGACAACTGAAGCTTTCTTT. This translates into CASSQEGTTEAFF. The chain carries TRBV4-3 and TRBJ1-1, with D possibly TRBD1 on 6 matching bases. V gave up 0 bases and J gave up 5 bases, with 7 bases separating them. CDR1 and CDR2 from the germline V gene are LGHNA and YSLEER. The length of the CDR3 is 13 residues.

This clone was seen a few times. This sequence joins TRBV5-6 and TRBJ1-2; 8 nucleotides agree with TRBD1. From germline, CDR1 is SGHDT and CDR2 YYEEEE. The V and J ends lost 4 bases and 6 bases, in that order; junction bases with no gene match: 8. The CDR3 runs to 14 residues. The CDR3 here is CASSPRTGTDGYTF. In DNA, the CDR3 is TGTGCCAGCAGCCCGAGGACAGGGACGGATGGCTACACCTTC.

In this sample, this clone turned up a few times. CDR3 amino acids: CASSLGSGETQYF. The CDR3 bases are TGTGCCAGCAGCTTAGGCTCCGGGGAGACCCAGTACTTC. V is TRBV7-8 and J is TRBJ2-5; D unresolved. The CDR3 consists of 13 residues. V lost 1 base and J 5 bases, leaving 8 bases between the germline ends. The V gene's germline CDR1 is SGHVS and CDR2 FQNEAQ.

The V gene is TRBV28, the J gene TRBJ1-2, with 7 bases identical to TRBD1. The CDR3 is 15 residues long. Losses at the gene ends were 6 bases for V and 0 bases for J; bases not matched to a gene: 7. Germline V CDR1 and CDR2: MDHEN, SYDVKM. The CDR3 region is CASRKTGRANYGYTF. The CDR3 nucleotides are TGTGCCAGCAGAAAGACAGGGCGAGCTAACTATGGCTACACCTTC.

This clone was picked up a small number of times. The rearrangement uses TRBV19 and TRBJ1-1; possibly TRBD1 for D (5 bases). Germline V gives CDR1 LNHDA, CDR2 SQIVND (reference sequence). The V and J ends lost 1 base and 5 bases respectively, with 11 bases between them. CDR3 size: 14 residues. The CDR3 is CASSIVGGKTEAFF. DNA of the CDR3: TGTGCCAGTAGTATAGTCGGGGGGAAGACTGAAGCTTTCTTT. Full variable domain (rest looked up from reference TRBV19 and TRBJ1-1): DGGITQSPKYLFRKEGQNVTLSCEQNLNHDAMYWYRQDPGQGLRLIYYSQIVNDFQKGDIAEGYSVSREKKESFPLTVTSAQKNPTAFYLCASSIVGGKTEAFFGQGTRLTVV.

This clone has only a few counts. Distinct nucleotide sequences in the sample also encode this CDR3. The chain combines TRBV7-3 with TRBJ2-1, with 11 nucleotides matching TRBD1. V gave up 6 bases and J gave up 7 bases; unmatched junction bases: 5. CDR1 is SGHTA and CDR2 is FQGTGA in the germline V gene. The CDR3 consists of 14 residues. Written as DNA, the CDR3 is TGTGCCAGCAGTCTGGGACAGGGGGAGAATGAGCAGTTCTTC. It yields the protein CASSLGQGENEQFF.

CDR3 bases: TGTGCCATCAGTGAGGGGGGCTCAAGTCAGTTCTTC. It is translated as CAISEGGSSQFF. The rearrangement uses TRBV10-3 and TRBJ2-1, with D perhaps TRBD1 (6 bases). The CDR3 totals 12 residues. Deletions cut 2 bases from V and 13 bases from J, with 12 bases between. Looked up from germline, CDR1 is ENHRY and CDR2 is SYGVKD.

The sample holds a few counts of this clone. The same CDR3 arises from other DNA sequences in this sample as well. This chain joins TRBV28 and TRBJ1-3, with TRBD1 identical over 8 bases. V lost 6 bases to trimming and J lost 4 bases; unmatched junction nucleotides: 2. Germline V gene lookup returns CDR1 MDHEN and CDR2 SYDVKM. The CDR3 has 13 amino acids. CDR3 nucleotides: TGTGCCAGCAGCAGGACAGGGGGAAACACCATATATTTT. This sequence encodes CASSRTGGNTIYF.

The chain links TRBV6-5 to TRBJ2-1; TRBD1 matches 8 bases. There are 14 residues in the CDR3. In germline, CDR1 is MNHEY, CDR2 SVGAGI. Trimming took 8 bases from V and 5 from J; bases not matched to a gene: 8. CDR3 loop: CASGRQGRNNEQFF. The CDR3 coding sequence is TGTGCCAGCGGCCGACAGGGGAGGAACAATGAGCAGTTCTTC.

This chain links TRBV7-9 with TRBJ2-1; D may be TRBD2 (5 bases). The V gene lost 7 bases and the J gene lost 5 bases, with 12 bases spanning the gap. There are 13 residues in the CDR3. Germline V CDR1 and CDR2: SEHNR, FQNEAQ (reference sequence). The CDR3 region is CASIIGRNNEQFF. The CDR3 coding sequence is TGTGCCAGCATAATAGGGAGAAACAATGAGCAGTTCTTC. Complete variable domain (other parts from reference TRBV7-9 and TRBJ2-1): DTGVSQNPRHKITKRGQNVTFRCDPISEHNRLYWYRQTLGQGPEFLTYFQNEAQLEKSRLLSDRFSAERPKGSFSTLEIQRTEQGDSAMYLCASIIGRNNEQFFGPGTRLTVL.

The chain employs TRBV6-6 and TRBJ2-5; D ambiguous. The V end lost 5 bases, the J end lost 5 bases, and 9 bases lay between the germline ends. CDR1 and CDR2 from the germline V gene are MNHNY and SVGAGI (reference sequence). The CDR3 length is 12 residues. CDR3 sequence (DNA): TGTGCCAGCAGTAGAGACTTGGAGACCCAGTACTTC. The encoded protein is CASSRDLETQYF.

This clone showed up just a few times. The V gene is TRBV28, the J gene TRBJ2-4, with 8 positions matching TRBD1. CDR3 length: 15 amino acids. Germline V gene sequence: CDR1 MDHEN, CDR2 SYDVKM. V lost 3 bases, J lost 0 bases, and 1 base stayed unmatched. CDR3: CASSFRGLAKNIQYF. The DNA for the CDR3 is TGTGCCAGCAGTTTCAGGGGGCTAGCCAAAAACATTCAGTACTTC.

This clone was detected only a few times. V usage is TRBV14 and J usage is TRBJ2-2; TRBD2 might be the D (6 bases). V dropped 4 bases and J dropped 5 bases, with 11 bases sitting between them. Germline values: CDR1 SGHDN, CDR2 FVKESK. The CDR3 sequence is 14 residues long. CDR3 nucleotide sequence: TGTGCCAGCAGCCGGTTGGAGGGGACCGGGGAGCTGTTTTTT. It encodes CASSRLEGTGELFF.

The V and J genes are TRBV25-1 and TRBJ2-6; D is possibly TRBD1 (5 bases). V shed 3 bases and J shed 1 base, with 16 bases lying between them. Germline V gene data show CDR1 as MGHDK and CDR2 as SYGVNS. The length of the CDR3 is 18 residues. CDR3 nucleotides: TGTGCCAGCAGTGATCGTCAGGGTCTCGGGTCTGGGGCCAACGTCCTGACTTTC. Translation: CASSDRQGLGSGANVLTF.

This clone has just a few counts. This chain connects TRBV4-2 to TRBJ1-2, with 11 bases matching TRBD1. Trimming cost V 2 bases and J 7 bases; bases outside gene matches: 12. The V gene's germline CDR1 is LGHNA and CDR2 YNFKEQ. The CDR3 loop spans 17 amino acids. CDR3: CASSQLQTGQGARGYTF. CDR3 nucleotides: TGTGCCAGCAGCCAACTACAAACAGGACAGGGGGCCCGTGGCTACACCTTC.

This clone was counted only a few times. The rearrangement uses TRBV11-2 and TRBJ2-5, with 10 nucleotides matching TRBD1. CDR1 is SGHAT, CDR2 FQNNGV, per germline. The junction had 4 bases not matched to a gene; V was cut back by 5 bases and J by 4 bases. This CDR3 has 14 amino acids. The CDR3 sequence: CASSDRDRGETQYF. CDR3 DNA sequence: TGTGCCAGCAGCGACCGGGACAGGGGAGAGACCCAGTACTTC.

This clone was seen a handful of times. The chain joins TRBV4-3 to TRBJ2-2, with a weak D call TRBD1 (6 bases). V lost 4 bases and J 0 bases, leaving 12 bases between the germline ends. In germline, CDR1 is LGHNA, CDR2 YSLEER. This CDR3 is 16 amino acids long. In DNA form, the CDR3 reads TGCGCCAGCAGCCCATTAACAGGGTCGAACACCGGGGAGCTGTTTTTT. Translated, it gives CASSPLTGSNTGELFF.